This T cell receptor (beta chain) was documented in a study of blood T cell repertoires in COVID-19. Study-wide background: Acute-phase and convalescent COVID-19 samples originated in the United States, Italy and Spain. Sources were T cells, B-cell-depleted T cells, or PBMCs; the material itself was cDNA or gDNA.

Germline assignment: CDR1 SGHTS and CDR2 YDEGEE. This CDR3 contains 16 residues. V dropped 3 bases and J dropped 3; count of bases not matched to a gene: 8. Study processing details: Reference gene primer amplification in the assay estimated nucleated cell counts. Measured with immunoSEQ multiplex PCR; TCRdb has only the in-frame clones, and not every one. D and trimming were read from the DNA, whereas the V and J calls and clone size are those reported in that table. The sample lists about 270,000 clones; under 90% were seen once. Source material: peripheral blood. This sequence joins TRBV5-8 and TRBJ2-7, with 11 bases identical to TRBD1. The receptor's source is a man aged 45-60 years with acute or convalescent COVID-19. The CDR3 region is CASSSPGGTGGYEQYF. The CDR3 DNA follows: TGTGCCAGCAGCTCCCCGGGGGGGACAGGGGGCTACGAGCAGTACTTC.